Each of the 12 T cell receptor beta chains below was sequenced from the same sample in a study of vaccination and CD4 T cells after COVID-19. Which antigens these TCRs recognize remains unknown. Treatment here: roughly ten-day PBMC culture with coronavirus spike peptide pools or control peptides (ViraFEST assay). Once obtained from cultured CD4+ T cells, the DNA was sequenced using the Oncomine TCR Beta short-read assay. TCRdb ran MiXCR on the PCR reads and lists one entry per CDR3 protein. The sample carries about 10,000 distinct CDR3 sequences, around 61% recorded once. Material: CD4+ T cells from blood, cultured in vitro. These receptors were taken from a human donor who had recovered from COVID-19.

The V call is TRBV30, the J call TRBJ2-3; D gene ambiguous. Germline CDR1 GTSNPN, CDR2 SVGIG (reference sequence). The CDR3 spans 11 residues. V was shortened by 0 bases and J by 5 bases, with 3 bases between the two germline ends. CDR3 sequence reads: CAWSVQDTQYF. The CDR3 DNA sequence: TGTGCCTGGAGTGTTCAAGATACGCAGTATTTT.

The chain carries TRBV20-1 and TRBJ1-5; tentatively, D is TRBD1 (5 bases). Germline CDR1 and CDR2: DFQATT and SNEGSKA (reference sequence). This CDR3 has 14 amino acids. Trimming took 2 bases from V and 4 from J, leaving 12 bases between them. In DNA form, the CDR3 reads TGCAGTGCTAGAAGCCGGGGCCTTAATCAGCCCCAGCATTTT. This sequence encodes CSARSRGLNQPQHF.

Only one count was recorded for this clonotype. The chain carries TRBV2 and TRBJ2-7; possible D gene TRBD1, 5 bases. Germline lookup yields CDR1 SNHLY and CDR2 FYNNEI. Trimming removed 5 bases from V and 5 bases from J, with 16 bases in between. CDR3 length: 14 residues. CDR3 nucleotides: TGTGCCAGCAGTTTGATAGGGGTGGGGAACGAGCAGTACTTC. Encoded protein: CASSLIGVGNEQYF.

The CDR3 DNA is TGTGCCAGCAGCTTAGTGTCCGGGACAGCTAATGAAAAACTGTTTTTT. It encodes CASSLVSGTANEKLFF. The J gene is TRBJ1-4, the V gene TRBV7-9; the match to TRBD1 covers 7 bases. Looked up from germline, CDR1 is SEHNR and CDR2 is FQNEAQ (reference sequence). Trimming removed 1 base from V and 3 bases from J; junction bases left unmatched: 5. This CDR3 spans 16 amino acids.

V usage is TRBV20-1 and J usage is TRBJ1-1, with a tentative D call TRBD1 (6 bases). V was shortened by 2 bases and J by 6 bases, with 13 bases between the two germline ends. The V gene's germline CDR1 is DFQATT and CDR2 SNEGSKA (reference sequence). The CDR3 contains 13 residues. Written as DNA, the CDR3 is TGCAGTGCTAGAACAGGGCGGGGTCCTGAAGCTTTCTTT. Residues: CSARTGRGPEAFF.

The CDR3 DNA reads TGTGCCAGCAGTTACTCGAAGGGGCCTGGAAACACCATATATTTT. Its translation: CASSYSKGPGNTIYF. The chain combines TRBV6-5 with TRBJ1-3; D perhaps matches TRBD1 (5 bases). CDR3 length equals 15 residues. The germline V gene has CDR1 MNHEY and CDR2 SVGAGI. V was pared by 0 bases and J by 2 bases, with 8 bases between.

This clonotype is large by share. CDR3 sequence reads: CASSEGVSPYNEQFF. The CDR3 coding sequence is TGTGCCAGCAGTGAAGGGGTAAGCCCCTACAATGAGCAGTTCTTC. J is TRBJ2-1 and V is TRBV6-1; D is unresolved. V lost 1 base, J lost 2 bases, and 9 bases lay in between. This CDR3 has 15 amino acids. CDR1 and CDR2 from the germline V gene are MNHNS and SASEGT.

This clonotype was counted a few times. The CDR3 region is CASSPRRNYGYTF. The CDR3, as DNA: TGTGCCAGCAGTCCTAGGCGGAACTATGGCTACACCTTC. V is TRBV28 and J is TRBJ1-2; D remains ambiguous. V lost 5 bases and J 2 bases, leaving 9 bases between the germline ends. The germline CDR1 and CDR2 sequences are MDHEN and SYDVKM. The CDR3 is 13 amino acids.

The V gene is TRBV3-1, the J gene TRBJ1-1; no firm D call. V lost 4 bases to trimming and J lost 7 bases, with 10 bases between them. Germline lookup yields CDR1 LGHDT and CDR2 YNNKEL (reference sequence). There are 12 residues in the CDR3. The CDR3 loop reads CASSLRTSEAFF. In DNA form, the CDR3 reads TGTGCCAGCAGCCTGCGCACGAGTGAAGCTTTCTTT.

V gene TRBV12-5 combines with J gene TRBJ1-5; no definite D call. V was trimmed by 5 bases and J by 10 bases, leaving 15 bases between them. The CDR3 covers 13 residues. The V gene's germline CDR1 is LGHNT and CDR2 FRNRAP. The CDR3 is CASGLDPNSPQHF. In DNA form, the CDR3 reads TGTGCTAGTGGTCTGGACCCCAATTCCCCCCAGCATTTT.

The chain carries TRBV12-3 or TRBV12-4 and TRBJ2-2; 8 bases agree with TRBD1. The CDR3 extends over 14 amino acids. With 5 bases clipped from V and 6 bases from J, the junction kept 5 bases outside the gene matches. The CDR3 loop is CASSVRGLAGELFF. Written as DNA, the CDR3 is TGTGCCAGCAGTGTCAGGGGGCTGGCCGGGGAGCTGTTTTTT.

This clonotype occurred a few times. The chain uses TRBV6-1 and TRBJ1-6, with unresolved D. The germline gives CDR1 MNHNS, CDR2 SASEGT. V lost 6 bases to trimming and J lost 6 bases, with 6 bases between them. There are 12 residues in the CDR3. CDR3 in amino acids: CASSRPNSPLHF. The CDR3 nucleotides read TGTGCCAGCAGCCGACCTAATTCACCCCTCCACTTT.